This T cell receptor (beta chain) comes out of a study of blood T cells in healthy people across ages. The authors isolated at least 6 million PBMCs per sample. A J-beta primer mix and a sample-barcoded 5' primer were used in a second PCR of about 6 to 12 cycles. Each sample provided no less than 3 million CDR3-containing paired-end reads. TCRdb passed the 5' RACE reads through MiXCR, listing each CDR3 protein once. The table lists 920,000 or so distinct CDR3 sequences, around 43% of them singletons. CDR1 ENHRY and CDR2 SYGVKD come from the germline V gene. J lost 5 bases, V lost 4 bases, and 8 bases had no gene match. This CDR3 comprises 17 residues.

The chain carries TRBV10-3 and TRBJ2-1; 13 positions match TRBD2. Material for sequencing was blood. This TCR was recovered from a woman aged 55 to 70 in good health. CDR3 sequence: CAISVSIGTSGNNEQFF. The CDR3 DNA sequence: TGTGCCATCAGTGTATCGATAGGGACTAGCGGGAACAATGAGCAGTTCTTC.